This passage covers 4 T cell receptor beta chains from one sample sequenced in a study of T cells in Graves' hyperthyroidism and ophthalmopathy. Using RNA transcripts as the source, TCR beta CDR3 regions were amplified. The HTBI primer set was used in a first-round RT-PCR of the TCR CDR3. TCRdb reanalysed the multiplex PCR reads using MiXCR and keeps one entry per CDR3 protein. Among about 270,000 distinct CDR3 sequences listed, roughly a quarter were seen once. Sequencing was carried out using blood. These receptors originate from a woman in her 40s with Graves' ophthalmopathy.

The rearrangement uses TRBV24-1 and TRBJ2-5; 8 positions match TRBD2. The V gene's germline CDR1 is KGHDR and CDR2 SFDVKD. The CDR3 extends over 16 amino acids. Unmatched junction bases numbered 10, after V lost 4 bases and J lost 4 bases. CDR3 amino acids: CATSDRGGRGSETQYF. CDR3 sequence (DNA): TGTGCCACCAGTGACCGGGGGGGCCGTGGGTCAGAGACCCAGTACTTC.

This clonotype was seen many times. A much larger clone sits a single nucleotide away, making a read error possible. The CDR3 DNA sequence: TGTGCCAGCAGCTTAGCGCTACTAGCTAGAGAGGCCCAGTACTTC. Translating it yields CASSLALLAREAQYF. The chain is built from TRBV7-2 and TRBJ2-5; weak D call: TRBD2 (6 bases). The CDR3 runs to 15 residues. Per germline, CDR1 SGHTA and CDR2 FQGNSA.

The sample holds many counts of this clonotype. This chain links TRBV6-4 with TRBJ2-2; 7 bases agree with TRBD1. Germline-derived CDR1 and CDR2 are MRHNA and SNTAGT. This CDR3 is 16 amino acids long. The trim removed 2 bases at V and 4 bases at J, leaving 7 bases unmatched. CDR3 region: CASSDTGRGITGELFF. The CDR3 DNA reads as TGTGCCAGCAGTGACACCGGCAGGGGGATCACCGGGGAGCTGTTTTTT.

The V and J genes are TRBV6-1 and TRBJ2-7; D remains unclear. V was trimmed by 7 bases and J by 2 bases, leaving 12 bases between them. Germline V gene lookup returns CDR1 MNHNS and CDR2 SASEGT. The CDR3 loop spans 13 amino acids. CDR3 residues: CASTTRETYEQYF. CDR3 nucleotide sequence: TGTGCCAGCACCACCAGAGAAACCTACGAGCAGTACTTC.